This T cell receptor (beta chain) is from a study of cytomegalovirus exposure and HLA in healthy donors. Findings and caveats of the study: Owing to their indistinguishability, certain V segments, notably TRBV6-2 and TRBV6-3, were excluded.

PCR primers comprised 60 Vbeta and 13 Jbeta primers. Measured with immunoSEQ multiplex PCR; TCRdb has only the in-frame clones, and not every one. The sample has some 160,000 clones. V lost 3 bases and J 1 base, leaving 16 bases between the germline ends. There are 16 residues in the CDR3. The germline CDR1 and CDR2 sequences are LNHDA and SQIVND (reference sequence). Comments on this clone: The antigen is unknown.

This chain uses TRBV19 with TRBJ2-7; possibly TRBD2 for D (5 bases). Sequenced material: PBMCs. This TCR came from a man aged 30 to 39 in good health and CMV-seronegative. The CDR3 nucleotides read TGTGCCAGTAGTATCGTGGAGGCAGGTCGGTCCTACGAGCAGTACTTC. Protein product: CASSIVEAGRSYEQYF.